This TCR beta chain emerged from a study of T cells expressing NK-cell markers. TCRdb re-called the 5' RACE reads and gives one entry per CDR3 protein, without DNA. Its clone listing holds approximately 170,000 distinct CDR3 sequences. The CDR3 is 15 amino acids. CDR1 SNHLY and CDR2 FYNNEI come from the germline V gene. The V gene is TRBV2, the J gene TRBJ2-1; no DNA is available, so the TRBD2 call from TCRdb remains unchecked. The sample comprised blood T cells: a sorted CD56 or NKG2C T cell subset, CD4+ or CD8+ T cells, or bulk PBMC T cells (not recorded which). The origin of this receptor is a man between 18 and 69 years old in good health. CDR3: CASEARLAGADEQFF.